Listed below are T cell receptor beta chains from one sample, sequenced in a study of radiotherapy plus CTLA-4 blockade in lung cancer. This table comes from immunoSEQ multiplex PCR, and its TCRdb copy is limited to in-frame clones, with some not included. In the table there are about 120,000 clones, roughly 80% of which are singletons. The sequenced sample was peripheral blood, obtained from a patient treated with radiotherapy plus ipilimumab. These receptors were obtained from a human donor with non-small cell lung cancer who had a partial response to radiotherapy plus ipilimumab. The CDR3 runs from the conserved cysteine through the conserved F or W. D genes are given only for firm matches. For some rows the clone size is stated as once, few or many, or as a class when expanded; others skip it.

size,D,J,V,DNA,CDR3
.,TRBD1,TRBJ2-4,TRBV30,TGTGCCTGGAACAGGGGAGAAAACATTCAGTACTTC,CAWNRGENIQYF
few,TRBD1,TRBJ1-2,TRBV11-2,TGTGCCAGCAGCTTAGCAGGGGGCCTTTTCCAGGGCTACACCTTC,CASSLAGGLFQGYTF
.,.,TRBJ2-5,TRBV15,TGTGCCACCAGCAGACTACAGGGTCAAGAGACCCAGTACTTC,CATSRLQGQETQYF
.,.,TRBJ2-1,TRBV1,TGCACCAGCAGCCAGCCCGGCCTAGAGTCCTACAATGAGCAGTTCTTC,CTSSQPGLESYNEQFF
few,TRBD1,TRBJ1-1,TRBV11-1,TGTGCCAGCAGCCGTCCGGGACAGGGACCGAACACTGAAGCTTTCTTT,CASSRPGQGPNTEAFF
.,.,TRBJ1-1,TRBV5-1,TGCGCCAGCAGCAGGGGACAATTGAACACTGAAGCTTTCTTT,CASSRGQLNTEAFF
.,.,TRBJ2-7,TRBV5-4,TGTGCCAGCAGCGTAGGGGGGGACGTCAGTCAGCAGTACTTC,CASSVGGDVSQQYF
.,.,TRBJ2-6,TRBV7-2,TGTGCCAGCAGCTCAAGGGGTCAGGGCTCTGGGGCCAACGTCCTGACTTTC,CASSSRGQGSGANVLTF
many,TRBD1,TRBJ2-3,TRBV14,TGTGCCAGCAAGGGACAGGGATCGCCTCCTAGCACAGATACGCAGTATTTT,CASKGQGSPPSTDTQYF
.,.,TRBJ1-4,TRBV11-2,TGTGCCAGCAGCTTAATCCGGAATGAAAAACTGTTTTTT,CASSLIRNEKLFF
once,TRBD2,TRBJ2-5,TRBV7-2,TGTGCCAGCAGCCTTAGCGGGAGGGGAGAGACCCAGTACTTC,CASSLSGRGETQYF
.,.,TRBJ2-3,TRBV28,TGTGCCAGCAGCATTTCTAGTCCCGGAGATACGCAGTATTTT,CASSISSPGDTQYF
.,.,TRBJ2-1,TRBV28,TGTGCCAGCAGTTTTTTATGGAGGGGGCTCCCCGGATACAATGAGCAGTTCTTC,CASSFLWRGLPGYNEQFF
.,.,TRBJ1-2,TRBV28,TGTGCCAGCAGTGAGGACTTGGGCCTAAATAGGTCTGGCTACACCTTC,CASSEDLGLNRSGYTF
.,TRBD1,TRBJ2-6,TRBV10-3,TGTGCCGCCGGACCCGGGACAGGGGGCTCTGGGGCCAACGTCCTGACTTTC,CAAGPGTGGSGANVLTF
.,.,TRBJ1-1,TRBV7-2,TGTGCCAGCAGCTTAGTTGGGCCAGCCACTGAAGCTTTCTTT,CASSLVGPATEAFF
.,.,TRBJ2-1,TRBV7-2,TGTGCCAGCAGCTTAAACAGGCAGTATGAGCAGTTCTTC,CASSLNRQYEQFF
.,.,TRBJ1-6,TRBV30,TGTGCCTGGACCCGAAGGCAGGGGAGTAATTCACCCCTCCACTTT,CAWTRRQGSNSPLHF
.,TRBD1,TRBJ2-3,TRBV16,TGTGCCAGCAGCCACCAGACAGGGAGCACAGATACGCAGTATTTT,CASSHQTGSTDTQYF
once,TRBD2,TRBJ2-1,TRBV28,TGTGCCAGCAGTTTATCTCCTAGCGGGAAGTCCTACAATGAGCAGTTCTTC,CASSLSPSGKSYNEQFF
.,.,TRBJ2-5,TRBV21-1,TGTGCCAGCAGCACATCCGGGACTAGCGGAGAAGAGACCCAGTACTTC,CASSTSGTSGEETQYF
.,.,TRBJ2-3,TRBV11-3,TGTGCCAGCAGCTTTTCTTCAGATAACACAGATACGCAGTATTTT,CASSFSSDNTDTQYF
.,.,TRBJ1-4,TRBV5-6,TGTGCCAGCAGCTCCAGGGGCACAGCTAATGAAAAACTGTTTTTT,CASSSRGTANEKLFF
.,TRBD2,TRBJ2-3,TRBV5-5,TGTGCCAGCAGGGCCGGGACTAGCGGGAGGGCCGTGGATACGCAGTATTTT,CASRAGTSGRAVDTQYF
.,.,TRBJ2-1,TRBV18,TGTGCCAGCTCACCGAGCTCCTACAATGAGCAGTTCTTC,CASSPSSYNEQFF
.,.,TRBJ2-1,TRBV28,TGTGCCAGCAGTAATCCTTCCAGTCCCCGTAAGCAGTTCTTC,CASSNPSSPRKQFF
.,.,TRBJ1-2,TRBV15,TGTGCCACCAGCAGAGAGAGGGTGGATGGCTACACCTTC,CATSRERVDGYTF
.,TRBD2,TRBJ2-7,TRBV10-3,TGTGCCACCCGAGGGTTAACTAGCGGACTCTACGAGCAGTACTTC,CATRGLTSGLYEQYF